These 13 T cell receptor beta chains originate from one sample sequenced in a study of T-cell memory formation after mild COVID-19. TCRdb passed the 5' RACE reads through MiXCR, listing each CDR3 protein once. The sample has hundreds of thousands of distinct CDR3 sequences, about an eighth seen once; the top ten hold 22%. Sequences were obtained from PBMCs or a T cell subset sorted from them (not recorded which). All receptors derive from a young man who had mild COVID-19 (a few samples of this study predate the infection). Cell type and time point are not known.

This rearrangement joins TRBV10-3 to TRBJ1-5; 8 bases are shared with TRBD1. CDR3 length equals 13 residues. Trimming removed 7 bases from V and 5 bases from J; junction bases left unmatched: 4. Germline V gives CDR1 ENHRY, CDR2 SYGVKD. The CDR3 sequence is CAITQGVDQPQHF. The CDR3 nucleotides read TGTGCCATCACACAGGGGGTGGATCAGCCCCAGCATTTT.

This clonotype was observed at least ten times. This chain links TRBV29-1 with TRBJ1-4, with no clear D. The CDR3 sequence is 10 residues long. V was clipped by 8 bases and J by 7 bases, with 8 bases between them. Germline V gene data show CDR1 as SQVTM and CDR2 as ANQGSEA. CDR3 loop: CSLGPEKLFF. CDR3 bases: TGCAGCTTAGGACCTGAAAAACTGTTTTTT.

The chain joins TRBV5-6 to TRBJ1-2, with 7 nucleotides matching TRBD1. After removal of 0 bases from V and 4 bases from J, the junction contained 3 bases not matched to a gene. The CDR3 extends over 14 amino acids. CDR1 is SGHDT, CDR2 YYEEEE, per germline. As DNA, the CDR3 is TGTGCCAGCAGCTTGGCGGACAGGTCCTATGGCTACACCTTC. It specifies CASSLADRSYGYTF.

V is TRBV20-1 and J is TRBJ2-7; 9 bases agree with TRBD1. This CDR3 has 18 residues. Trimming cost V 2 bases and J 6 bases; bases outside gene matches: 20. Germline V gene data show CDR1 as DFQATT and CDR2 as SNEGSKA (reference sequence). CDR3 region: CSARSTGTGPLRVVEQYF. CDR3 nucleotides: TGCAGTGCTAGATCCACCGGGACAGGGCCTCTCCGGGTTGTCGAGCAGTACTTC.

This clonotype was counted only a few times. The J gene is TRBJ2-7, the V gene TRBV5-1; a weak D match, TRBD1 (6 bases). The V end lost 2 bases, the J end lost 5 bases, and 14 bases lay between the germline ends. This CDR3 contains 14 residues. Germline CDR1 SGHRS, CDR2 YFSETQ. The CDR3 sequence is CASSLQGLGHEQYF. The CDR3 DNA follows: TGCGCCAGCAGCTTACAGGGTCTAGGCCACGAGCAGTACTTC.

This clonotype has at least ten counts. The chain has TRBV5-1 and TRBJ2-7; possible D gene TRBD1, 6 bases. V shed 2 bases and J shed 3 bases, with 12 bases lying between them. Germline CDR1 is SGHRS and CDR2 is YFSETQ. This CDR3 spans 14 amino acids. CDR3 protein: CASSFQQGYYEQYF. The CDR3 DNA reads as TGCGCCAGCAGCTTTCAACAGGGCTACTACGAGCAGTACTTC.

At least ten counts were recorded for this clonotype. The J gene is TRBJ2-1, the V gene TRBV5-1; TRBD1 aligns across 9 bases. The trim removed 1 base at V and 6 bases at J, leaving 5 bases unmatched. From germline, CDR1 is SGHRS and CDR2 YFSETQ. The CDR3 length is 15 residues. The CDR3 nucleotides are TGCGCCAGCAGCTTGACAGGGGGCGAAGCCAATGAGCAGTTCTTC. Translated, it gives CASSLTGGEANEQFF.

This rearrangement joins TRBV6-6 to TRBJ1-1; D is undetermined. The V end was cut by 2 bases, the J end by 7 bases, with 11 bases between. This CDR3 contains 13 residues. The germline V gene has CDR1 MNHNY and CDR2 SVGAGI (reference sequence). This chain's CDR3 is CASSYRSRDEAFF. CDR3 nucleotides: TGTGCCAGCAGTTACCGGAGCAGAGATGAAGCTTTCTTT.

This clonotype was counted many times. The chain recombines TRBV2 with TRBJ2-2; no firm D call. CDR1 is SNHLY, CDR2 FYNNEI, per germline. This CDR3 has 14 residues. V lost 4 bases, J lost 7 bases, and 13 bases lay in between. CDR3 loop: CASSVRPGGGELFF. In DNA form, the CDR3 reads TGTGCCAGCAGTGTCCGACCGGGCGGCGGGGAGCTGTTTTTT.

CDR3 in amino acids: CASSLVAGINNEQFF. In nucleotides, the CDR3 is TGTGCCAGCAGCTTAGTAGCGGGGATCAACAATGAGCAGTTCTTC. The genes are TRBV7-2 and TRBJ2-1, with 8 bases matching TRBD2. The CDR3 extends over 15 amino acids. The trim removed 1 base at V and 5 bases at J, leaving 4 bases unmatched. Germline-derived CDR1 and CDR2 are SGHTA and FQGNSA.

The chain links TRBV4-1 to TRBJ2-2; 7 bases are shared with TRBD2. With 2 bases clipped from V and 4 bases from J, the junction kept 4 bases outside the gene matches. The germline CDR1 and CDR2 sequences are MGHRA and YSYEKL. The CDR3 contains 15 residues. CDR3 nucleotide sequence: TGCGCCAGCAGCCAAAAAGGGAGGGGCACCGGGGAGCTGTTTTTT. This translates into CASSQKGRGTGELFF.

This clonotype appeared once. The V call is TRBV11-2, the J call TRBJ2-5; TRBD2 matches 10 bases. The V gene's germline CDR1 is SGHAT and CDR2 FQNNGV. The CDR3 is 17 amino acids. V dropped 3 bases and J dropped 3; count of bases not matched to a gene: 10. CDR3 sequence reads: CASSLGLAGDTEETQYF. The CDR3 DNA reads TGTGCCAGCAGCTTGGGGCTAGCGGGGGACACCGAAGAGACCCAGTACTTC.

The chain carries TRBV2 and TRBJ1-1, with D maybe TRBD1 (6 bases). The CDR3 is 14 amino acids. The germline gives CDR1 SNHLY, CDR2 FYNNEI. V was pared by 7 bases and J by 5 bases, with 17 bases between. The CDR3 sequence is CASTDHRAGTEAFF. The CDR3 DNA follows: TGTGCCAGCACAGACCACAGGGCTGGGACTGAAGCTTTCTTT.